The clone carrying this T cell receptor beta chain was seen many times. The record originates from a study of early T cells in non-severe SARS-CoV-2 infection. In TCRdb, the 5' RACE reads were re-called with MiXCR into one record per CDR3 protein. The table lists 55,000 to 75,000 distinct CDR3 sequences, over 8% of them singletons. Per germline, CDR1 LGHNA and CDR2 YSLEER. The CDR3 runs to 15 residues. The V segment lost 1 base and the J segment 7 bases; nucleotides outside the gene matches: 4. The material sequenced was whole blood, taken at baseline. The TCR comes from an adult who was a healthcare worker with PCR-confirmed SARS-CoV-2 infection or an uninfected control (not recorded which). The chain has TRBV4-3 and TRBJ1-6; 7 bases align to TRBD1. CDR3 protein: CASSQGNRGNSPLHF. The CDR3 nucleotides are TGCGCCAGCAGCCAAGGGAACAGGGGAAATTCACCCCTCCACTTT.